Sequencing of this T cell receptor beta chain was carried out in a study of T cells in Graves' hyperthyroidism and ophthalmopathy. V gave up 3 bases and J gave up 9 bases; unmatched junction bases: 27. The CDR3 runs 21 residues. Per germline, CDR1 SGHTA and CDR2 FQGNSA. Regions amplified from RNA transcripts were the TCR beta CDR3 regions. The HTBI primer set was used in a first-round RT-PCR of the TCR CDR3. TCRdb called the multiplex PCR reads again in MiXCR, with one record for every CDR3 protein. Seen here are 200,000 to 250,000 distinct CDR3 sequences, roughly a sixth observed once, and the top ten hold roughly 49%. This clonotype was counted at least ten times.

This TCR came from a woman aged 45-60 years with Graves' hyperthyroidism. Material for sequencing was blood. The genes are TRBV7-2 and TRBJ2-1, with TRBD2 identical over 9 bases. In nucleotides, the CDR3 is TGTGCCAGCAGCTTTATAATATGGGGATACGGCGGGAGGGACGATGGTATTGAGCAGTTCTTC. Its translation: CASSFIIWGYGGRDDGIEQFF.